This T cell receptor beta chain was retrieved from a study of T cell changes during pregnancy in multiple sclerosis. TCRdb's table, derived via immunoSEQ multiplex PCR, lists solely in-frame clones and lacks some. Of more than 55,000 clones listed, approximately 94% are singletons. The sample was CD8+ T cells from peripheral blood mononuclear cells, taken after pregnancy. This clonotype originated in a female donor with multiple sclerosis, enrolled in a pregnancy study.

CDR3 region: CASSFGTGYDETQYF. As DNA, the CDR3 is TGTGCCAGCAGCTTTGGGACAGGGTACGATGAGACCCAGTACTTC. The chain is built from TRBV7-9 and TRBJ2-5; 9 bases are shared with TRBD1. The junction had 7 bases not matched to a gene; V was cut back by 3 bases and J by 5 bases. This CDR3 has 15 residues. Germline CDR1 SEHNR, CDR2 FQNEAQ (reference sequence). Using reference TRBV7-9 and TRBJ2-5 for the parts outside the CDR3, the full variable domain is DTGVSQNPRHKITKRGQNVTFRCDPISEHNRLYWYRQTLGQGPEFLTYFQNEAQLEKSRLLSDRFSAERPKGSFSTLEIQRTEQGDSAMYLCASSFGTGYDETQYFGPGTRLLVL.